The clone carrying this TCR beta chain turned up a few times. Its antigen is not identified. This specimen comes from a study of T cell repertoires in cytomegalovirus infection. Turning to the study itself: Both recently identified HLA-C-restricted and well-studied HLA-B-restricted CMV epitopes were used in the study. Study results and limitations: HLA-C-restricted CMV-specific TCR beta clonotypes prevailed in the ex vivo response.

Germline CDR1 reads MNHEY; CDR2 reads SVGEGT. CDR3 length: 19 amino acids. V lost 6 bases, J lost 1 base, and 11 bases stayed unmatched. TCRdb fed the reads into MiXCR, producing one record per CDR3 protein. The sample consists of about 700,000 distinct CDR3 sequences, roughly 30% of them appearing once. This receptor was obtained from a human donor in good health (CMV status not recorded). Some clones in this sample may be carry-over from other donors' samples. V and J are TRBV6-2 or TRBV6-3 and TRBJ2-1, with 14 positions matching TRBD2. Sequencing used cultured PBMCs, obtained from culture after CMV antigen stimulation. The CDR3: CASSRAGTSGGKSYNEQFF. The CDR3 DNA reads TGTGCCAGCAGCCGGGCCGGGACTAGCGGGGGAAAGTCCTACAATGAGCAGTTCTTC.